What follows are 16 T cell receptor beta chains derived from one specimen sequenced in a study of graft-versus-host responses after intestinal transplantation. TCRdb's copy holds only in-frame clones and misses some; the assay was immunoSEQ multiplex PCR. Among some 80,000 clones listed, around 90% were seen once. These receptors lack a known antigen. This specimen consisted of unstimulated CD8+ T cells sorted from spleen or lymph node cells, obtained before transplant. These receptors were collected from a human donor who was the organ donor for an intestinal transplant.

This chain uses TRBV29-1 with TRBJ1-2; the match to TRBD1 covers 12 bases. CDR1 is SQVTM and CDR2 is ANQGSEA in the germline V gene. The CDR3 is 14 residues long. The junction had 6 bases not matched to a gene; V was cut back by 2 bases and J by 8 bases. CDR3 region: CSVELGQGAWGYTF. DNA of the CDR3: TGCAGCGTTGAATTGGGACAGGGGGCTTGGGGCTACACCTTC.

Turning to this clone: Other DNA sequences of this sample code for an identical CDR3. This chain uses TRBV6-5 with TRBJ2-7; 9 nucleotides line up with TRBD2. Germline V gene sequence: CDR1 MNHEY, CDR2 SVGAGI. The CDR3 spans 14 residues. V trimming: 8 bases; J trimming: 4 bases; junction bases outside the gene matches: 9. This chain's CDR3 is CASGQGGGGYEQYF. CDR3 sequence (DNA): TGTGCCAGCGGTCAGGGCGGGGGGGGATACGAGCAGTACTTC.

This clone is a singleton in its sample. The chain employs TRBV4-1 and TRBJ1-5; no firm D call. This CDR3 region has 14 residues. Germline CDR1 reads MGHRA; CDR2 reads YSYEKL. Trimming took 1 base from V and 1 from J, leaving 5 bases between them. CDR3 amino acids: CASSQAHSNQPQHF. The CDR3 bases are TGCGCCAGCAGCCAAGCTCACAGCAATCAGCCCCAGCATTTT.

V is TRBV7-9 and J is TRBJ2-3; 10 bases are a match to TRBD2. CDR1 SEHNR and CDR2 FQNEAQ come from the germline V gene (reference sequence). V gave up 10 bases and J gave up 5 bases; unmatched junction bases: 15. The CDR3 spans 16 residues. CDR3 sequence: CAIPPLGAGGQDTQYF. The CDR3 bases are TGTGCCATTCCCCCCTTAGGAGCGGGGGGGCAAGATACGCAGTATTTT.

CDR3 in DNA: TGTGCCAGCAGCTTAGTTAGCGGGGTCCCGCCAGTGGATGAGCAGTTCTTC. This sequence encodes CASSLVSGVPPVDEQFF. The V call is TRBV11-2, the J call TRBJ2-1; TRBD2 agrees at 8 bases. The CDR3 is 17 residues long. Germline CDR1 and CDR2: SGHAT and FQNNGV. With V trimmed by 1 base and J by 8 bases, 13 bases remained unmatched.

The CDR3 loop reads CASSLGRGTDYLNTEAFF. Written as DNA, the CDR3 is TGTGCCAGCAGCTTAGGGCGAGGGACAGACTACTTGAACACTGAAGCTTTCTTT. This sequence joins TRBV11-3 and TRBJ1-1; 7 bases map to TRBD1. The CDR3 totals 18 residues. Per the germline V gene, CDR1 is SGHNT and CDR2 is YENEEA. The ends lost 1 base at V and 0 bases at J; junction bases unmatched: 11.

The CDR3 here is CASSADSYHSNQPQHF. The CDR3, as DNA: TGTGCCAGCAGTGCGGACAGCTATCATAGCAATCAGCCCCAGCATTTT. This chain connects TRBV27 to TRBJ1-5, with D perhaps matching TRBD1 (6 bases). CDR3 size: 16 residues. V dropped 5 bases and J dropped 0 bases, with 14 bases sitting between them. Germline V CDR1 and CDR2: MNHEY, SMNVEV (reference sequence).

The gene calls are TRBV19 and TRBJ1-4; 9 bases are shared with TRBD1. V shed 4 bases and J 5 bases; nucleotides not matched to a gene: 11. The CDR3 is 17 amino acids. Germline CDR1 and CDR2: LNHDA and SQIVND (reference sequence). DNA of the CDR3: TGTGCCAGTAGTACCGCCTCGGGGACAGGGCTAAATGAAAAACTGTTTTTT. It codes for CASSTASGTGLNEKLFF.

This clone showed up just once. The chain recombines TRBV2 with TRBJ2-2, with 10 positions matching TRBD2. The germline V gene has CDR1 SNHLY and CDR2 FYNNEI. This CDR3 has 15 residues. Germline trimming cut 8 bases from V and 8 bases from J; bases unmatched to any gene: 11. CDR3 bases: TGTGCCAGCGGCGGGCTAGCGGGAGAGGTGGGGGAGCTGTTTTTT. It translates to CASGGLAGEVGELFF.

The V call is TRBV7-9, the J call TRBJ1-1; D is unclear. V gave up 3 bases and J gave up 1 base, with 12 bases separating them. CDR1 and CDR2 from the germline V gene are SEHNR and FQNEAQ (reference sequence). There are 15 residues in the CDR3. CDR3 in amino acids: CASSFVGGRNTEAFF. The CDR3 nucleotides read TGTGCCAGCAGCTTTGTCGGTGGGAGGAACACTGAAGCTTTCTTT.

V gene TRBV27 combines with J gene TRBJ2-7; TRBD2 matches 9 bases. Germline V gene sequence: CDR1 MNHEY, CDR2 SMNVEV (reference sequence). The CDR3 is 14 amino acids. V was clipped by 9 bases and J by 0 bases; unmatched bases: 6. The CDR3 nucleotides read TGTGCCAGTAGCTGGCGGGGGGGCTCCTACGAGCAGTACTTC. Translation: CASSWRGGSYEQYF.

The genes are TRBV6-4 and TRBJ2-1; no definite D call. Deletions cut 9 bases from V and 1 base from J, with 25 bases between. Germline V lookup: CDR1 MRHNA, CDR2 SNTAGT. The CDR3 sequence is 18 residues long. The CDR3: CARPTPPLRPSSYNEQFF. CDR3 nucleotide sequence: TGTGCCAGACCGACCCCACCTTTACGACCCTCATCCTACAATGAGCAGTTCTTC.

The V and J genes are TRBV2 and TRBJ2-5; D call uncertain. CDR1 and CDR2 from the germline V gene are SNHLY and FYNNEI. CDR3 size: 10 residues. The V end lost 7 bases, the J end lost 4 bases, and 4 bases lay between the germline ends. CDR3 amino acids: CASIGETQYF. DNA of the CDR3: TGTGCCAGCATTGGAGAGACCCAGTACTTC.

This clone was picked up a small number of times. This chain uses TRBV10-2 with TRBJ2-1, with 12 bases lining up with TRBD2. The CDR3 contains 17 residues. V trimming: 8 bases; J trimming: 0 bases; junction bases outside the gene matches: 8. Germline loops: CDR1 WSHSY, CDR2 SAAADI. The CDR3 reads CASELAGGPSSYNEQFF. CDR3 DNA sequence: TGCGCCAGCGAACTAGCGGGGGGTCCCAGCTCCTACAATGAGCAGTTCTTC.

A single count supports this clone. CDR3 sequence (DNA): TGCGCCAGCAGCCAAGACTGGGGATACGAGCAGTACTTC. As protein: CASSQDWGYEQYF. The genes are TRBV4-1 and TRBJ2-7; D gene ambiguous. The CDR3 totals 13 residues. CDR1 and CDR2 (germline): MGHRA, YSYEKL. Trimming shortened V by 0 bases and J by 4 bases, and 7 bases separated the two germline ends.

The CDR3 sequence: CAWSPSSGVRAFF. CDR3 nucleotides: TGTGCCTGGAGTCCCTCCTCCGGCGTGCGGGCTTTCTTT. This sequence joins TRBV30 and TRBJ1-1, with D unresolved. Trimming took off 2 bases at V and 11 bases at J, with 18 bases between the two ends. The germline CDR1 and CDR2 sequences are GTSNPN and SVGIG (reference sequence). The CDR3 runs 13 residues. The full variable domain, with the rest looked up from reference TRBV30 and TRBJ1-1, is SQTIHQWPATLVQPVGSPLSLECTVEGTSNPNLYWYRQAAGRGLQLLFYSVGIGQISSEVPQNLSASRPQDRQFILSSKKLLLSDSGFYLCAWSPSSGVRAFFGQGTRLTVV.